This T cell receptor beta chain originates from a study of T cells in Graves' hyperthyroidism and ophthalmopathy. Findings of the study overall: Ophthalmopathy was predicted by the model a median of approximately 6 months ahead of onset.

Germline-derived CDR1 and CDR2 are MNHEY and SVGAGI. V shed 10 bases and J 2 bases; nucleotides not matched to a gene: 17. The CDR3 loop spans 17 amino acids. Researchers took RNA transcripts and amplified the TCR beta CDR3 regions from them. HTBI primers drove first-round RT-PCR of the TCR CDR3. TCRdb processed the multiplex PCR reads anew with MiXCR; each CDR3 protein has one entry. There are nearly 750,000 distinct CDR3 sequences in the sample; 30% to 40% occur only once, and 30% to 40% lies in the top ten. In this sample, this clonotype turned up a few times. The target antigen is unknown. The rearrangement uses TRBV6-5 and TRBJ2-7, with 10 nucleotides matching TRBD2. The sample taken for sequencing was blood. The TCR comes from a woman between 40 and 50 years old with Graves' hyperthyroidism. The CDR3 loop reads CATKPRLAGVPAYEQYF. The CDR3 DNA sequence: TGTGCCACTAAGCCCAGGCTAGCGGGAGTTCCGGCCTACGAGCAGTACTTC.